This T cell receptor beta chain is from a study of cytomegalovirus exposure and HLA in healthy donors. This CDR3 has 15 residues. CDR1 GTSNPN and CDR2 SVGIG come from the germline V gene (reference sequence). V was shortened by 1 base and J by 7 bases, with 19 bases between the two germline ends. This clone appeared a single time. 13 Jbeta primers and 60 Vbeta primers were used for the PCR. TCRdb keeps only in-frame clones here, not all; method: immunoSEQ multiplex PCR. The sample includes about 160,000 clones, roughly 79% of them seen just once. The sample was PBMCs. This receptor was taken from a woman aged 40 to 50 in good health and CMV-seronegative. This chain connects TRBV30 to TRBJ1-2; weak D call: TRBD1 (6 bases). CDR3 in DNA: TGTGCCTGGAGTGCGGCAGGGGCCATCAGGTCTGGCTACACCTTC. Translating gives CAWSAAGAIRSGYTF.